These 18 T cell receptor beta chains were sequenced from one sample in a study of shared clonotypes between healthy human individuals. Clones were read by immunoSEQ multiplex PCR, and TCRdb kept only the in-frame ones, dropping some. This sample has roughly 2,500,000 clones; over 85% occur once, and the top ten carry about 0.38%. Material for sequencing was naive CD4+ T cells from PBMCs. Subset denoted: CD45RA+ positively selected. The receptors shown here come from a man younger than 35 in good health. Some clones in this sample may be carry-over from other donors' samples.

The CDR3 sequence: CASSETGRTGELFF. The CDR3 coding sequence is TGTGCCAGCAGTGAAACGGGCAGGACCGGGGAGCTGTTTTTT. The J gene is TRBJ2-2, the V gene TRBV25-1; D gene unclear. Trimming cost V 2 bases and J 5 bases, with 9 bases left between them. Germline-derived CDR1 and CDR2 are MGHDK and SYGVNS. CDR3 size: 14 residues.

In nucleotides, the CDR3 is TGTGCCAGCACCCCCCTTCTACAGGGAATGGGCTACACCTTC. Its translation is CASTPLLQGMGYTF. The chain combines TRBV6-1 with TRBJ1-2; tentatively, D is TRBD1 (6 bases). The V gene lost 7 bases and the J gene lost 8 bases, with 20 bases spanning the gap. The CDR3 spans 14 residues. Germline CDR1 reads MNHNS; CDR2 reads SASEGT.

The rearrangement links TRBV4-1 to TRBJ2-3, with 8 positions matching TRBD1. In germline, CDR1 is MGHRA, CDR2 YSYEKL. This CDR3 comprises 17 residues. J lost 3 bases, V lost 4 bases, and 12 bases had no gene match. The CDR3 loop reads CASSRTGNPQQTDTQYF. The CDR3 nucleotides read TGCGCCAGCAGCCGGACAGGGAATCCGCAGCAGACAGATACGCAGTATTTT.

In DNA, the CDR3 is TGTGCCAGCAGCAATGTCAGGCCCACCTACGAGCAGTACTTC. Its protein is CASSNVRPTYEQYF. The rearrangement links TRBV21-1 to TRBJ2-7; TRBD1 is taken as the D call from the table, unchecked against the DNA. TRBV21-1 is a documented pseudogene. The CDR3 has 14 residues.

The rearrangement links TRBV7-8 to TRBJ2-2, with unresolved D. Trimming cost V 4 bases and J 5 bases, with 26 bases left between them. There are 19 residues in the CDR3. Germline V gene data show CDR1 as SGHVS and CDR2 as FQNEAQ. The CDR3: CASSSTVNPPQATTGELFF. CDR3 bases: TGTGCCAGCAGCTCAACCGTCAACCCTCCACAAGCGACGACCGGGGAGCTGTTTTTT.

This rearrangement joins TRBV10-3 to TRBJ1-4, with TRBD1 identical over 8 bases. The CDR3 spans 17 residues. V lost 3 bases and J lost 0; bases outside the gene matches: 6. Germline V CDR1 and CDR2: ENHRY, SYGVKD. CDR3 sequence reads: CAISEVPGQATNEKLFF. The CDR3 bases are TGTGCCATCAGTGAAGTTCCGGGACAGGCAACTAATGAAAAACTGTTTTTT.

V is TRBV28 and J is TRBJ2-2, with a weak D call TRBD1 (6 bases). Germline CDR1 and CDR2: MDHEN and SYDVKM. V was pared by 5 bases and J by 5 bases, with 15 bases between. CDR3 length: 15 amino acids. The CDR3, as DNA: TGTGCCAGCAGTAACTCAGGGGCGCAAACCGGGGAGCTGTTTTTT. Translated, it gives CASSNSGAQTGELFF.

This chain uses TRBV5-1 with TRBJ2-1; 13 nucleotides agree with TRBD2. The trim removed 3 bases at V and 7 bases at J, leaving 19 bases unmatched. Germline CDR1 is SGHRS and CDR2 is YFSETQ. This CDR3 is built from 20 residues. The CDR3 protein is CASSWALAGGVVGLGNEQFF. In DNA form, the CDR3 reads TGCGCCAGCAGCTGGGCACTAGCGGGAGGGGTAGTTGGCCTTGGAAATGAGCAGTTCTTC.

This chain connects TRBV7-3 to TRBJ2-1, with TRBD2 matching over 14 bases. Per germline, CDR1 SGHTA and CDR2 FQGTGA. The CDR3 is 17 residues long. V lost 0 bases, J lost 10 bases, and 8 bases stayed unmatched. CDR3 nucleotide sequence: TGTGCCAGCAGCTTAACACCGGGACTAGCGGGAGAAGGGGAGCAGTTCTTC. Protein: CASSLTPGLAGEGEQFF.

This clone was recorded once. The chain links TRBV5-1 to TRBJ1-4; maybe TRBD1 (6 bases). V was pared by 4 bases and J by 8 bases, with 24 bases between. The germline CDR1 and CDR2 sequences are SGHRS and YFSETQ. This CDR3 is built from 17 residues. The CDR3 here is CASSPGVVLTGPEKLFF. The DNA of the CDR3 is TGCGCCAGCAGCCCTGGGGTCGTGTTGACAGGACCAGAAAAACTGTTTTTT.

This clone was seen once. Other DNA sequences in the same sample also yield this CDR3. This chain connects TRBV4-1 to TRBJ2-5; D remains unclear. The germline CDR1 and CDR2 sequences are MGHRA and YSYEKL. With 1 base removed from V and 4 bases from J, the gap between germline ends came to 16 bases. The CDR3 covers 16 residues. The CDR3 DNA is TGCGCCAGCAGCCAAGCTTTGGGTCTAGAGAGAGAGACCCAGTACTTC. This gives the protein CASSQALGLERETQYF.

V is TRBV19 and J is TRBJ2-4; perhaps TRBD2 as D (6 bases). Germline V gene data show CDR1 as LNHDA and CDR2 as SQIVND (reference sequence). Trimming pared 6 bases from V and 0 bases from J, leaving 9 bases between. This CDR3 region has 14 residues. CDR3 loop: CASREAGAKNIQYF. The CDR3 nucleotides are TGTGCCAGTAGGGAAGCGGGAGCCAAAAACATTCAGTACTTC.

This chain joins TRBV5-1 and TRBJ2-5, with D possibly being TRBD2 (6 bases). The V end lost 1 base, the J end lost 3 bases, and 10 bases lay between the germline ends. The CDR3 has 14 amino acids. Germline-derived CDR1 and CDR2 are SGHRS and YFSETQ. The CDR3 coding sequence is TGCGCCAGCAGCTTGTTCAGGAGGGAAGAGACCCAGTACTTC. It is translated as CASSLFRREETQYF.

This sequence joins TRBV7-2 and TRBJ2-2; 9 nucleotides agree with TRBD1. CDR1 and CDR2 (germline): SGHTA, FQGNSA. The CDR3 is 17 residues long. After removal of 1 base from V and 5 bases from J, the junction contained 8 bases not matched to a gene. The CDR3 spells CASSLVVTGGRTGELFF. The CDR3 DNA follows: TGTGCCAGCAGCTTAGTGGTTACAGGGGGCCGGACCGGGGAGCTGTTTTTT.

The gene calls are TRBV9 and TRBJ2-5; unclear D gene. The CDR3 is 12 residues long. The V gene's germline CDR1 is SGDLS and CDR2 YYNGEE. Trimming removed 4 bases from V and 4 bases from J, with 8 bases in between. For the CDR3, the DNA is TGTGCCAGCAGCCTCCCGCGAGAGACCCAGTACTTC. Residues: CASSLPRETQYF.

A single count supports this clone. The genes are TRBV4-1 and TRBJ2-2, with 7 nucleotides matching TRBD2. Germline CDR1 reads MGHRA; CDR2 reads YSYEKL. Trimming took 0 bases from V and 3 from J; bases not matched to a gene: 7. This CDR3 is 17 amino acids long. CDR3 in amino acids: CASSQDRWGGDTGELFF. For the CDR3, the DNA is TGCGCCAGCAGCCAAGATCGATGGGGAGGGGACACCGGGGAGCTGTTTTTT.

V usage is TRBV7-3 and J usage is TRBJ1-2; 9 nucleotides agree with TRBD1. CDR1 and CDR2 (germline): SGHTA, FQGTGA. The CDR3 length is 16 residues. V was pared by 5 bases and J by 5 bases, with 12 bases of the junction left unmatched. CDR3 in DNA: TGTGCCAGCAGCCCCCCGGGACAGGGCCCAACGTATGGCTACACCTTC. This codes for CASSPPGQGPTYGYTF.

The genes are TRBV20-1 and TRBJ2-3; D uncertain. This CDR3 region has 11 residues. The germline V and J ends were trimmed by 6 bases and 5 bases, with 9 bases remaining between them. CDR1 and CDR2 (germline): DFQATT, SNEGSKA (reference sequence). The CDR3 region has the DNA TGCAGTGCACCTAGGCAAGATACGCAGTATTTT. Protein sequence: CSAPRQDTQYF.